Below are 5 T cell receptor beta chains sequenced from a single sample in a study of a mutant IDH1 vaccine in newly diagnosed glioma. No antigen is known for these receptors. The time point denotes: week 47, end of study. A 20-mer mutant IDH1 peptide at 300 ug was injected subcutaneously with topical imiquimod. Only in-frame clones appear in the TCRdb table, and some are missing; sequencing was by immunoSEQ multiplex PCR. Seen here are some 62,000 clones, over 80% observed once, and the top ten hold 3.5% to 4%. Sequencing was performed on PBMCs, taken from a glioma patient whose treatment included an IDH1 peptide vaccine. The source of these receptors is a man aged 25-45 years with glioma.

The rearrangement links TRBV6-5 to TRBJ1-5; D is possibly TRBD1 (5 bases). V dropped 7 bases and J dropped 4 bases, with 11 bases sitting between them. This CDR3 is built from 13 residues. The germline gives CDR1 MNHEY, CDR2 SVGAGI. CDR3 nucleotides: TGTGCCAGCATGGGACTCCCTAATCAGCCCCAGCATTTT. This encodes CASMGLPNQPQHF.

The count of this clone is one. The DNA for the CDR3 is TGTGCCAGCTCAGAGACAGGTACCTCCTACGAGCAGTACTTC. Its protein product is CASSETGTSYEQYF. The chain combines TRBV18 with TRBJ2-7, with D perhaps matching TRBD1 (6 bases). CDR1 and CDR2 (germline): KGHSH, LQKENI. Trimming removed 5 bases at V and 0 bases at J, with 11 bases between. The CDR3 totals 14 residues.

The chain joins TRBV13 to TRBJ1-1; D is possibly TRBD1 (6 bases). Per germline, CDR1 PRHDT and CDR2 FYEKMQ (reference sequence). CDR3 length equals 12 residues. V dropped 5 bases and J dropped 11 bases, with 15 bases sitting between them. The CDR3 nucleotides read TGTGCCAGCAGCCACTCCGACAGGTGGGCTTTCTTT. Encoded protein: CASSHSDRWAFF.

CDR3 nucleotides: TGTGCCAGCAGCTTACCAGGGTCCTATAATTCACCCCTCCACTTT. Translated: CASSLPGSYNSPLHF. This chain uses TRBV5-6 with TRBJ1-6, with D possibly matching TRBD1 (5 bases). With 2 bases removed from V and 1 base from J, the gap between germline ends came to 7 bases. Germline-derived CDR1 and CDR2 are SGHDT and YYEEEE. This CDR3 comprises 15 residues.

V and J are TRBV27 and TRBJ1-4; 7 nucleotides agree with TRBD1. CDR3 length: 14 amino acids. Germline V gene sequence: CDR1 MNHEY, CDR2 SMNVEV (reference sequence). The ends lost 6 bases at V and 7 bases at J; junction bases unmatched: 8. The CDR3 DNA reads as TGTGCCAGCAGCCAGGGACAGCCAGGTGAAAAACTGTTTTTT. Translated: CASSQGQPGEKLFF.